This T cell receptor (beta chain) was identified during a study of blood T cell repertoires in COVID-19. Per the original data handling: Estimates of nucleated cell counts were drawn from the amplification of reference gene primers. Generated by immunoSEQ multiplex PCR, the TCRdb table keeps only in-frame clones and is missing some. V, J and clone size reflect that table, while D and trimming were determined from the DNA. The sample contains about 210,000 clones, around 76% of which appear only once. The sequenced sample was peripheral blood. This receptor was identified in a woman aged 55-70 years with COVID-19, enrolled during active disease.

CDR3 protein: CASSVAATSGNTIYF. In DNA form, the CDR3 reads TGTGCCAGCAGCGTAGCTGCAACATCTGGAAACACCATATATTTT. The chain carries TRBV9 and TRBJ1-3; no definite D call. V lost 0 bases and J lost 1, with 8 bases in between. The CDR3 extends over 15 amino acids. Germline V gene lookup returns CDR1 SGDLS and CDR2 YYNGEE.